This T cell receptor beta chain appears in the sequencing data of a study of blood T cells in healthy people across ages. Study observations and caveats: Correlation between TCR beta diversity and naive T cell percentage was strong.

Sample-barcoded 5' priming and a J-beta primer mix drove a second PCR of about 7 to 12 cycles. TCRdb re-called the 5' RACE reads through MiXCR, storing one row per CDR3 protein. Of roughly 800,000 distinct CDR3 sequences listed, 25% are singletons. Each sample had at least 6.5 million PBMCs isolated. This clonotype was seen more than once but under ten times. Antigen: not known. Germline loops: CDR1 SGHTA, CDR2 FQGNSA. CDR3 length: 15 amino acids. These data also featured in a second study, about T cells of mothers and their children. From that report: Per child, approximately 2.9 million TCR beta CDR3 reads were obtained, against over 10 million per mother.

The sequencing input was blood. The receptor was isolated from a boy between 10 and 17 years old in good health. This chain uses TRBV7-2 with TRBJ2-5; 9 positions agree with TRBD1. TRBJ2-7 matches the DNA end more closely, so the J call is doubtful. The CDR3 loop reads CASSPRGQGSYEQYF. CDR3 nucleotide sequence: TGTGCCAGCAGCCCACGGGGACAGGGTTCCTACGAGCAGTACTTC.